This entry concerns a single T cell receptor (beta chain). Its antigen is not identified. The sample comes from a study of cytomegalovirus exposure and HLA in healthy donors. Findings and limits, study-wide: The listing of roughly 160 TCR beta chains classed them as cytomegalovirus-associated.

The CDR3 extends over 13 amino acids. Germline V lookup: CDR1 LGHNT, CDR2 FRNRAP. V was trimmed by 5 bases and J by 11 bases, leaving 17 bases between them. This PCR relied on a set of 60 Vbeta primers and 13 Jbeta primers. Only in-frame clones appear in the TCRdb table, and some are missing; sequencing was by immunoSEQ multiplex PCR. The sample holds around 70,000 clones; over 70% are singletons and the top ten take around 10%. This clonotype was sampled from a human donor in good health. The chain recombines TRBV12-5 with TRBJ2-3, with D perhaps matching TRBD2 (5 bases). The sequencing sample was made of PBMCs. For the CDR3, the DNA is TGTGCTAGTGGTCCTCGGACTGGTTGGGAGCAGTATTTT. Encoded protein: CASGPRTGWEQYF.